Following are 8 T cell receptor beta chains from one sample sequenced in a study of T cell changes during pregnancy in multiple sclerosis. The assay was immunoSEQ multiplex PCR, and TCRdb's table has in-frame clones only and misses some. The table shows about 50,000 clones, with around nine tenths occurring only once. Sequencing was performed on CD4+ T cells from peripheral blood mononuclear cells, taken before pregnancy. All receptors come from a female donor with multiple sclerosis, enrolled in a pregnancy study.

This chain links TRBV7-7 with TRBJ2-1; the match to TRBD2 covers 8 bases. V lost 5 bases, J lost 8 bases, and 14 bases stayed unmatched. The CDR3 contains 16 residues. Germline V gives CDR1 SSHAT, CDR2 FNYEAQ (reference sequence). DNA for the CDR3: TGTGCCAGCAGCCCACTTCCGGGACTAGGGACATATGAGCAGTTCTTC. It yields the protein CASSPLPGLGTYEQFF.

This sequence joins TRBV11-1 and TRBJ1-1; no clear D. V lost 3 bases to trimming and J lost 0 bases, with 11 bases between them. The CDR3 runs to 15 residues. The germline V gene encodes CDR1 SGHAT and CDR2 FQDESV (reference sequence). CDR3 in DNA: TGTGCCAGCAGCTTGGGAGACGGAATGAACACTGAAGCTTTCTTT. It specifies CASSLGDGMNTEAFF.

This chain links TRBV27 with TRBJ1-3, with TRBD1 matching over 9 bases. Unmatched junction bases numbered 1, after V lost 2 bases and J lost 2 bases. The CDR3 runs to 15 residues. Per germline, CDR1 MNHEY and CDR2 SMNVEV (reference sequence). CDR3 DNA sequence: TGTGCCAGCAGTTTAACAGGGGGCCCTGGAAACACCATATATTTT. As protein: CASSLTGGPGNTIYF.

The chain couples TRBV7-7 to TRBJ2-5, with 10 nucleotides matching TRBD2. The CDR3 is 15 amino acids. The V gene's germline CDR1 is SSHAT and CDR2 FNYEAQ (reference sequence). Unmatched junction bases numbered 5, after V lost 5 bases and J lost 2 bases. CDR3 sequence (DNA): TGTGCCAGCAGCATGGGACTAGCGCGTCAAGAGACCCAGTACTTC. Protein sequence: CASSMGLARQETQYF.

This chain uses TRBV30 with TRBJ2-2; TRBD2 agrees at 10 bases. V trimming: 0 bases; J trimming: 5 bases; junction bases outside the gene matches: 6. This CDR3 region has 16 residues. Germline V gene lookup returns CDR1 GTSNPN and CDR2 SVGIG (reference sequence). The CDR3 reads CAWSVPAGGKTGELFF. For the CDR3, the DNA is TGTGCCTGGAGTGTACCAGCGGGAGGGAAAACCGGGGAGCTGTTTTTT.

The J gene is TRBJ2-1, the V gene TRBV10-3; 9 bases fit TRBD2. Germline-derived CDR1 and CDR2 are ENHRY and SYGVKD. The junction had 5 bases not matched to a gene; V was cut back by 5 bases and J by 3 bases. The CDR3 totals 15 residues. The CDR3 nucleotides read TGTGCCATCAGTCCCGCTAGCGGGGACTACAATGAGCAGTTCTTC. Its translation: CAISPASGDYNEQFF.

This chain uses TRBV5-4 with TRBJ2-5; 11 bases agree with TRBD2. Germline assignment: CDR1 SGHNT and CDR2 YYREEE (reference sequence). Trimming at V came to 2 bases and at J to 4 bases, leaving 13 bases not matched to a gene. The CDR3 has 18 amino acids. CDR3: CASSFGGSGRGSGETQYF. CDR3 nucleotide sequence: TGTGCCAGCAGCTTCGGGGGTAGCGGGAGGGGGTCGGGAGAGACCCAGTACTTC.

This clone was seen a handful of times. The chain is built from TRBV6-1 and TRBJ1-1; D is ambiguous. The CDR3 contains 11 residues. Trimming stripped 4 bases from V and 2 bases from J, with 2 bases between. The germline gives CDR1 MNHNS, CDR2 SASEGT. The CDR3 DNA reads TGTGCCAGCAGTGCAAACACTGAAGCTTTCTTT. Translation: CASSANTEAFF.